This paragraph reports one T cell receptor (beta chain). As yet, its antigen is unknown. The data stem from a study of cytomegalovirus exposure and HLA in healthy donors. Study-wide findings and caveats: Later analysis associated a missense DCLRE1C variant with TCR beta V- and J-gene trimming. Accurate predictions that matched the HLA-A and HLA-B alleles of most subjects were reportedly made from TCR beta sequences.

Germline V CDR1 and CDR2: LNHDA, SQIVND (reference sequence). There are 16 residues in the CDR3. Trimming removed 5 bases from V and 4 bases from J; junction bases left unmatched: 10. The PCR had 60 Vbeta and 13 Jbeta primers. Original methodology: A later analysis tallied about 80 million unique TCR beta chains, around 11 million of them shared. TCRdb's copy holds only in-frame clones and misses some; the assay was immunoSEQ multiplex PCR. V and J calls and clone size are those listed in that table; D and trimming were worked out from the DNA. The sample consists of 70,000 to 75,000 clones, around 72% of them appearing once.

The chain is built from TRBV19 and TRBJ1-2, with TRBD1 identical over 10 bases. Sequenced input: PBMCs. The sequence was collected from a woman between 40 and 55 years old in good health and CMV-seropositive. This CDR3 reads CASSDFIGTGAYGYTF. The CDR3 coding sequence is TGTGCCAGTAGTGATTTTATAGGGACAGGGGCCTATGGCTACACCTTC.